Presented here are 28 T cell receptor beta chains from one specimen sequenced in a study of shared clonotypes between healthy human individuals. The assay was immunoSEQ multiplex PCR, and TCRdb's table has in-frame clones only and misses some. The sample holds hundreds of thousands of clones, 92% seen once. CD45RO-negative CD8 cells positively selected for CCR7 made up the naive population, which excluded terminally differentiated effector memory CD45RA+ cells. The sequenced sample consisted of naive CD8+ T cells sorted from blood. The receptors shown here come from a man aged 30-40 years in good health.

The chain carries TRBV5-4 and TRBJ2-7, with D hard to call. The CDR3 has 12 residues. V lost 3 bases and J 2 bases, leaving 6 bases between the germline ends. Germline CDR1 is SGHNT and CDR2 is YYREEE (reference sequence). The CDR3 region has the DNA TGTGCCAGCAGCTACCTAGCCTACGAGCAGTACTTC. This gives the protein CASSYLAYEQYF.

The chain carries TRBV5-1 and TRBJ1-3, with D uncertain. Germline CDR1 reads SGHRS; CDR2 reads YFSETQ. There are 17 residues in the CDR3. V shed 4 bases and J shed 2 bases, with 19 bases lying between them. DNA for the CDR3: TGCGCCAGCAGCAAACGACCGGACCCAACCCCTGGAAACACCATATATTTT. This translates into CASSKRPDPTPGNTIYF.

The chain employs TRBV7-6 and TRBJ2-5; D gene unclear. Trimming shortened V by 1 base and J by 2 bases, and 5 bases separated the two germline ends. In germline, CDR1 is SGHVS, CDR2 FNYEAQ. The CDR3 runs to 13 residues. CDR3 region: CASSLEFQETQYF. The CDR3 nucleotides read TGTGCCAGCAGCTTAGAATTTCAAGAGACCCAGTACTTC.

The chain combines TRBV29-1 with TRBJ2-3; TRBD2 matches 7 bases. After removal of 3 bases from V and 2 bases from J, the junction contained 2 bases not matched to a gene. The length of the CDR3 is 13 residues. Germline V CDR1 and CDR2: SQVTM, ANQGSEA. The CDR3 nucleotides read TGCAGCGTTGAGGGGGGGTACACAGATACGCAGTATTTT. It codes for CSVEGGYTDTQYF.

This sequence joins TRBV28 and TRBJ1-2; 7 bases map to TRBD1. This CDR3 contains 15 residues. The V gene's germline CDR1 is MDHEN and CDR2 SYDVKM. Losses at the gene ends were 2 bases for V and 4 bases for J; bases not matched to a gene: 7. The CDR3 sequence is CASSLIEGARYGYTF. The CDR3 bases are TGTGCCAGCAGTTTAATTGAGGGGGCGCGCTATGGCTACACCTTC.

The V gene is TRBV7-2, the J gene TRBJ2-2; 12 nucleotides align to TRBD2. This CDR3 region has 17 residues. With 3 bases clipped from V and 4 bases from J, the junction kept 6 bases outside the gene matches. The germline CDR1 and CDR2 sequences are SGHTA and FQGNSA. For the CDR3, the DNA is TGTGCCAGCAGCTTTTCTCTAGCGGGAGGGGCCACCGGGGAGCTGTTTTTT. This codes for CASSFSLAGGATGELFF.

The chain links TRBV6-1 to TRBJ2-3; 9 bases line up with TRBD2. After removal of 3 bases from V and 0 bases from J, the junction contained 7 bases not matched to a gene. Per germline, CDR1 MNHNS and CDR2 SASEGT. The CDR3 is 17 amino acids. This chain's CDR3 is CASSEEASGTSTDTQYF. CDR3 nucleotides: TGTGCCAGCAGTGAGGAAGCTAGCGGGACTAGCACAGATACGCAGTATTTT.

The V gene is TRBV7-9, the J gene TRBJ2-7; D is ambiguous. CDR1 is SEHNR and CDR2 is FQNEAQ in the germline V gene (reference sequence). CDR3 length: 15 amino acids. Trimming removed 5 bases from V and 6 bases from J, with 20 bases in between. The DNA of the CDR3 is TGTGCCAGCAGCCCACCCCGGGCAGGTGCCTCCGAGCAGTACTTC. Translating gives CASSPPRAGASEQYF.

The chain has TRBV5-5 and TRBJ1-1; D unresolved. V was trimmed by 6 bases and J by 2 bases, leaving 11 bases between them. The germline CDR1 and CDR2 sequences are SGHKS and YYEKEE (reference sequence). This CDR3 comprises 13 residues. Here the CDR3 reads CASTIGVNTEAFF. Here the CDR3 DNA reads TGTGCCAGCACCATTGGGGTAAACACTGAAGCTTTCTTT.

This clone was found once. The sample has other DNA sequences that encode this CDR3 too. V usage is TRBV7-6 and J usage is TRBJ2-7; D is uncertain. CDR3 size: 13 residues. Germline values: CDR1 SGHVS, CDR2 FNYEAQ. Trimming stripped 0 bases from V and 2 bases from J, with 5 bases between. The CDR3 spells CASSLADTYEQYF. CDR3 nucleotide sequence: TGTGCCAGCAGCTTAGCCGACACCTACGAGCAGTACTTC. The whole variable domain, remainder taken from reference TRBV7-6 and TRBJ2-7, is GAGVSQSPRYKVTKRGQDVALRCDPISGHVSLYWYRQALGQGPEFLTYFNYEAQQDKSGLPNDRFSAERPEGSISTLTIQRTEQRDSAMYRCASSLADTYEQYFGPGTRLTVT.

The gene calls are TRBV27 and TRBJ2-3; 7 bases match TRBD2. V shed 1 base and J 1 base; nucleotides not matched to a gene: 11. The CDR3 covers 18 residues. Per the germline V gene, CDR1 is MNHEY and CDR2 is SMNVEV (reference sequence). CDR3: CASSLFPSWEGGTDTQYF. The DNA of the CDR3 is TGTGCCAGCAGTTTATTTCCGAGCTGGGAGGGCGGCACAGATACGCAGTATTTT.

The CDR3 DNA is TGTGCCAGCAGGTGGTTGGGGAACACTGAAGCTTTCTTT. The encoded protein is CASRWLGNTEAFF. The V and J genes are TRBV27 and TRBJ1-1, with D uncertain. V lost 6 bases and J lost 1, with 9 bases in between. Germline V gives CDR1 MNHEY, CDR2 SMNVEV (reference sequence). This CDR3 has 13 amino acids.

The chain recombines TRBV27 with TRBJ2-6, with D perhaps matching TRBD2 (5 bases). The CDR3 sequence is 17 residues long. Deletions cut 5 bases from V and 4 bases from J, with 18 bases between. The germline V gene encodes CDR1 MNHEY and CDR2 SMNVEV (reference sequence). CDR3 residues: CASSGLWGAAGANVLTF. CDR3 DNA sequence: TGTGCCAGCAGTGGATTGTGGGGAGCCGCCGGGGCCAACGTCCTGACTTTC.

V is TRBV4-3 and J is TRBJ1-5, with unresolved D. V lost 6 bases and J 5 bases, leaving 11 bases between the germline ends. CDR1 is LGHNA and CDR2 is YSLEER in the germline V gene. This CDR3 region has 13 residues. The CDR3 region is CASSYSQDQPQHF. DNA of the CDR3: TGCGCCAGCAGTTATTCCCAAGATCAGCCCCAGCATTTT.

CDR3 in DNA: TGTGCCAGCTTTGTGGGACAGGGTATCCTGGAGCAGTACTTC. Its translation is CASFVGQGILEQYF. The chain employs TRBV2 and TRBJ2-7; 9 positions match TRBD1. V was pared by 8 bases and J by 7 bases, with 12 bases of the junction left unmatched. The CDR3 runs to 14 residues. The germline CDR1 and CDR2 sequences are SNHLY and FYNNEI.

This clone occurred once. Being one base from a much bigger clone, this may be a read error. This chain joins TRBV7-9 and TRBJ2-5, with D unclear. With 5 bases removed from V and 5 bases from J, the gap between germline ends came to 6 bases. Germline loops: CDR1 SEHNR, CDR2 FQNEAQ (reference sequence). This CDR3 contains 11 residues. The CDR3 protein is CASSKGETQYF. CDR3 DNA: TGTGCCAGCAGCAAAGGGGAGACCCAGTACTTC.

The CDR3 region has the DNA TGTGCCATCCGACTAGCGGGGGACACAGATACGCAGTATTTT. Its protein product is CAIRLAGDTDTQYF. This rearrangement joins TRBV10-3 to TRBJ2-3, with 12 bases fitting TRBD2. The CDR3 runs to 14 residues. Germline V gene sequence: CDR1 ENHRY, CDR2 SYGVKD. J gave up 2 bases and V 8 bases, and 2 bases lay outside the gene matches.

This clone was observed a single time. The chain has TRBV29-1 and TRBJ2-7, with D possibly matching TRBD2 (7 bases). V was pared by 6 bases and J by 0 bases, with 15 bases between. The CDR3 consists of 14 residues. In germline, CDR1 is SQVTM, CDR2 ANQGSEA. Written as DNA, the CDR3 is TGCAGCGTAGGAGGGGGGGCCATCTCCTACGAGCAGTACTTC. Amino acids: CSVGGGAISYEQYF.

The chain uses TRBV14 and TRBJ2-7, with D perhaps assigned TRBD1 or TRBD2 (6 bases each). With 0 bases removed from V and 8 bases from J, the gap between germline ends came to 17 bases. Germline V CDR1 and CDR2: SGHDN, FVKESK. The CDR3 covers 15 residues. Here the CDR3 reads CASSQDWGPREQQYF. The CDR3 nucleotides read TGTGCCAGCAGCCAAGATTGGGGGCCCCGGGAGCAGCAGTACTTC. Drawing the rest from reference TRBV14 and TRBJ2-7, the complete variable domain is EAGVTQFPSHSVIEKGQTVTLRCDPISGHDNLYWYRRVMGKEIKFLLHFVKESKQDESGMPNNRFLAERTGGTYSTLKVQPAELEDSGVYFCASSQDWGPREQQYFGPGTRLTVT.

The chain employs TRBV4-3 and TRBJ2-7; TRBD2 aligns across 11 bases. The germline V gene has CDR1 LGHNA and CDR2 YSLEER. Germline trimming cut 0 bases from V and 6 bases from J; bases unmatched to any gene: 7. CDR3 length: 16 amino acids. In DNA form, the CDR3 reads TGCGCCAGCAGCCAAGATCGGGTGACTAGCGGGACCGAGCAGTACTTC. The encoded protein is CASSQDRVTSGTEQYF.

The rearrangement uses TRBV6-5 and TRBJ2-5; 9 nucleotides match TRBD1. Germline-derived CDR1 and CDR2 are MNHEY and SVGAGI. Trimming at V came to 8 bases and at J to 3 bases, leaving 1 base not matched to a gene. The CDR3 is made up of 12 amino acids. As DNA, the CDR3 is TGTGCCAGCTGGGACAGGGAAGAGACCCAGTACTTC. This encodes CASWDREETQYF.

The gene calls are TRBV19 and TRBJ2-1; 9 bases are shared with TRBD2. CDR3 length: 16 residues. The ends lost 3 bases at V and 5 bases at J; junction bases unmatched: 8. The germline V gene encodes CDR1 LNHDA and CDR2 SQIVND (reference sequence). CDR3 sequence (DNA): TGTGCCAGTAGTATGGCTCGTGGACTAGCGCACAATGAGCAGTTCTTC. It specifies CASSMARGLAHNEQFF.

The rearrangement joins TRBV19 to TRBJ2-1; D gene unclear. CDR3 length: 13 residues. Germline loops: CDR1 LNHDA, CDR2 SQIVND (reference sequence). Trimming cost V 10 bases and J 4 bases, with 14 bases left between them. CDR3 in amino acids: CATQAYNYNEQFF. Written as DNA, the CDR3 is TGTGCCACCCAGGCATACAATTACAATGAGCAGTTCTTC.

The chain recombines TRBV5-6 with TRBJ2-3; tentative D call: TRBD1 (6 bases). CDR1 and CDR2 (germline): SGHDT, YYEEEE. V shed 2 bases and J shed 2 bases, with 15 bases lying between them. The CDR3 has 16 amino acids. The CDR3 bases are TGTGCCAGCAGCTTATATCCCGGGACACCCACAGATACGCAGTATTTT. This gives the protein CASSLYPGTPTDTQYF.

DNA of the CDR3: TGTGCCAGCAAGGGCAGGTGGAACACCGGGGAGCTGTTTTTT. Translating gives CASKGRWNTGELFF. This rearrangement joins TRBV2 to TRBJ2-2; unclear D gene. From germline, CDR1 is SNHLY and CDR2 FYNNEI. V lost 7 bases to trimming and J lost 1 base, with 10 bases between them. The CDR3 spans 14 residues.

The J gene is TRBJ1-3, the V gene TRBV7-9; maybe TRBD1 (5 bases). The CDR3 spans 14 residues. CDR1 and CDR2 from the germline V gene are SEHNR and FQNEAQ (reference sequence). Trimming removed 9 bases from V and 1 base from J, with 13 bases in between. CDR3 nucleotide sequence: TGTGCCAGTCGGCATGGGGCGTCTGGAAACACCATATATTTT. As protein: CASRHGASGNTIYF. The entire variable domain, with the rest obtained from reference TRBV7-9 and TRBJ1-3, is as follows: DTGVSQNPRHKITKRGQNVTFRCDPISEHNRLYWYRQTLGQGPEFLTYFQNEAQLEKSRLLSDRFSAERPKGSFSTLEIQRTEQGDSAMYLCASRHGASGNTIYFGEGSWLTVV.

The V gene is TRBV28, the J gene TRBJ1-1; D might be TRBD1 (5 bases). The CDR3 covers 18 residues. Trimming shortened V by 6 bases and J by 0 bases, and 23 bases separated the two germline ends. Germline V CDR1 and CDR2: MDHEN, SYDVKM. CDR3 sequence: CASSPGLAAGALNTEAFF. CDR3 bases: TGTGCCAGCAGCCCAGGTTTGGCTGCCGGGGCCCTGAACACTGAAGCTTTCTTT.

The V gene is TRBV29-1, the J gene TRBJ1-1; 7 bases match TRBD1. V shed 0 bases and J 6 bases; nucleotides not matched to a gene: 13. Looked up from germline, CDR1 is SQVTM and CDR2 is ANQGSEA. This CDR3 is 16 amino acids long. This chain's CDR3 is CSVEDLGYRGGPEAFF. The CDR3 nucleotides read TGCAGCGTTGAAGATCTCGGTTACAGGGGAGGCCCTGAAGCTTTCTTT.